This T cell receptor (beta chain) was found in a study of CD8+ T cells in alopecia areata. The study's findings and limits: Patients displayed less clarity in TCR sharing than mice, a finding possibly related to HLA. Lesional scalp, notably in alopecia totalis/universalis, had clonality above that of normal scalp.

CDR3 length: 13 amino acids. Germline V lookup: CDR1 SNHLY, CDR2 FYNNEI. V was shortened by 0 bases and J by 1 base, with 3 bases between the two germline ends. About this clone itself: Its target is unknown.

In each case, RNA was isolated and then reverse transcribed into cDNA as the sequencing template. TCRdb's table, derived via immunoSEQ multiplex PCR, lists solely in-frame clones and lacks some. Among 95,000 to 120,000 clones listed, approximately 63% were seen once. Sequencing was carried out using CD8+ T cells sorted from blood. V usage is TRBV2 and J usage is TRBJ1-1; D not certain. This sequence was found in a human donor in good health. The DNA for the CDR3 is TGTGCCAGCAGTGAAGCGCGGAACACTGAAGCTTTCTTT. This gives the protein CASSEARNTEAFF.